This TCR beta chain was profiled in a study of CD8 T cells in Susac syndrome. A quantity of about 0.45 to 1 ug RNA underwent reverse transcription using random hexamers. TCRdb itself ran the immunoSEQ multiplex PCR reads through MiXCR, one entry per CDR3 protein. The table includes roughly 110,000 distinct CDR3 sequences, about 90% detected once. V shed 0 bases and J 3 bases; nucleotides not matched to a gene: 3. This CDR3 has 16 amino acids. Germline assignment: CDR1 SGHRS and CDR2 YFSETQ. Sequencing targeted TCR beta in blood CD8+ and CD4+ T cells. Matching for age and sex applied to the controls, who were healthy donors.

The V gene is TRBV5-1, the J gene TRBJ2-2; 9 bases are a match to TRBD2. The sequencing input was CD8+ T cells from PBMCs. The TCR comes from a human donor in good health. The CDR3 coding sequence is TGCGCCAGCAGCTTGGATAGCGGGGGTTACACCGGGGAGCTGTTTTTT. This translates into CASSLDSGGYTGELFF.